The rows below give T cell receptor beta chains drawn from one sample of a study of T cells after posttransplantation cyclophosphamide. Only in-frame clones appear in the TCRdb table, and some are missing; sequencing was by immunoSEQ multiplex PCR. The sample includes about 46,000 clones, roughly 92% seen only once; the top ten take around 3%. Input material: PBMCs. The receptor set was obtained from a woman aged 45-65 years in good health and a related stem cell transplant donor. Each CDR3 is given with its conserved first and last residue. A D gene is named only where the DNA matches it firmly. Not all rows give a size; the values are once, few, many and, for expanded clones, a class.

>TRBJ1-2|TRBV7-9|.|.
CASSLDWADYGYTF
TGTGCCAGCAGCTTAGATTGGGCCGACTATGGCTACACCTTC
>TRBJ2-1|TRBV5-5|.|.
CASSLGLVNEQFF
TGTGCCAGCAGCTTGGGGCTAGTCAATGAGCAGTTCTTC
>TRBJ2-1|TRBV27|TRBD1|.
CASSSSIDRVYNEQFF
TGTGCCAGCAGTTCTTCTATTGACAGGGTATACAATGAGCAGTTCTTC
>TRBJ2-7|TRBV5-5|.|.
CASSSQARAYEQYF
TGTGCCAGCAGCTCGCAGGCGAGAGCCTACGAGCAGTACTTC
>TRBJ1-2|TRBV2|TRBD1|.
CARPGQGNDGYTF
TGTGCCAGACCGGGACAGGGAAATGATGGCTACACCTTC
>TRBJ2-1|TRBV2|TRBD2|.
CASSPTPGLAVNEQFF
TGTGCCAGCAGCCCCACCCCGGGACTAGCAGTAAATGAGCAGTTCTTC
>TRBJ2-7|TRBV2|TRBD1|.
CASGTGRHEQYF
TGTGCCTCTGGGACAGGCCGCCACGAGCAGTACTTC
>TRBJ2-2|TRBV9|.|.
CASSSGRGGELFF
TGTGCCAGCAGCTCTGGTAGAGGCGGGGAGCTGTTTTTT
>TRBJ2-3|TRBV6-4|TRBD1|.
CASRRFDAGGPADTQYF
TGTGCCAGCAGGAGATTCGACGCAGGGGGTCCCGCAGATACGCAGTATTTT
>TRBJ2-1|TRBV27|.|.
CASSFRGRIFNEQFF
TGTGCCAGCAGTTTTCGAGGGAGGATCTTCAATGAGCAGTTCTTC
>TRBJ2-7|TRBV10-1|.|few
CASSADFRDTEQYF
TGCGCCAGCAGTGCGGACTTTCGGGATACTGAGCAGTACTTC
>TRBJ2-5|TRBV15|TRBD2|.
CASQRGGTSETQYF
TGTGCCTCGCAGCGGGGGGGCACGTCGGAGACCCAGTACTTC
>TRBJ2-2|TRBV5-4|.|few
CASSLEEGRGGELFF
TGTGCCAGCAGCTTGGAAGAGGGGCGGGGAGGGGAGCTGTTTTTT
>TRBJ2-1|TRBV19|.|.
CASTTPFNEQFF
TGTGCCAGTACTACCCCGTTCAATGAGCAGTTCTTC
>TRBJ1-1|TRBV5-6|.|few
CASSLAVSTEAFF
TGTGCCAGCAGCTTGGCCGTTTCCACTGAAGCTTTCTTT
>TRBJ2-3|TRBV27|TRBD1|.
CASSHRQGVGTDTQYF
TGTGCCAGCAGTCATCGACAGGGGGTAGGCACAGATACGCAGTATTTT